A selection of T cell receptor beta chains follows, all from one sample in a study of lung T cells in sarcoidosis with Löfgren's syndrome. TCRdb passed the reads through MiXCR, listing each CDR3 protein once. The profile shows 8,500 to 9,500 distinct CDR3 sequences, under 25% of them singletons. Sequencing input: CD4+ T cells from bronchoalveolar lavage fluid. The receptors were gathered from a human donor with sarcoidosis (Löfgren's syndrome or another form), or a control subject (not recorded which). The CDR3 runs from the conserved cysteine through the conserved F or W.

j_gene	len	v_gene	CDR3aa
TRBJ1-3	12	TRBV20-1	CSADSPGNTIYF
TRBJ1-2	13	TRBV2	CASSFEGSYGYTF
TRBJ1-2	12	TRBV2	CASRTGYYGYTF
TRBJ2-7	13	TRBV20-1	CSAVQGWTYEQYF
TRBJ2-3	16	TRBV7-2	CASSALAGGLTDTQYF
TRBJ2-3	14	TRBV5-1	CASSLAYYADTQYF
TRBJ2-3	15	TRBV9	CASSVGGGLTDTQYF
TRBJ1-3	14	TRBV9	CASSPSGSGNTIYF
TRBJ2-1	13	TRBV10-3	CAISARQNNEQFF
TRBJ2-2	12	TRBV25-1	CITSSGTGELFF
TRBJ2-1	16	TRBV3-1	CASSQTLRGGRNEQFF
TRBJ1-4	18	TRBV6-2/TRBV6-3	CASSYSIPGTGMDEKLFF
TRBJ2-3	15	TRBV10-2	CASRLAEPSGYTQYF
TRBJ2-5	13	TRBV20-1	CSAFLTKQETQYF
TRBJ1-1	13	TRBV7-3	CASSPQQGTEDFF
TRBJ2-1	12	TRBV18	CASSPDGNEQFF
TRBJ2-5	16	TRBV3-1	CASSPGLAGAQETQYF
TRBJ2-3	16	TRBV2	CAIPRGGGGPTGTQYF
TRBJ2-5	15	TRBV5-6	CASSSSGGQGETQYF